These 3 T cell receptor beta chains share one sample of origin, sequenced in a study of blood T cell repertoires in COVID-19. The table came from immunoSEQ multiplex PCR; TCRdb's copy has only in-frame clones and leaves some out. The table has 400,000 to 450,000 clones, around 88% seen once; the top ten hold roughly an eighth. The material sequenced was peripheral blood. The source is a woman between 50 and 59 years old with COVID-19, enrolled during active disease.

The chain combines TRBV11-2 with TRBJ1-2, with a tentative D call TRBD1 (5 bases). This CDR3 region has 14 residues. Trimming cost V 4 bases and J 1 base, with 10 bases left between them. The germline CDR1 and CDR2 sequences are SGHAT and FQNNGV. CDR3 loop: CASSSLQGNYGYTF. The CDR3 nucleotides are TGTGCCAGCAGCTCCTTGCAGGGTAACTATGGCTACACCTTC.

The CDR3 DNA reads TGTGCCAGCAGCACTCCCCCCGGGACTAGCGGGGGACTTGTCGGGGAGCTGTTTTTT. Encoded protein: CASSTPPGTSGGLVGELFF. This chain uses TRBV7-8 with TRBJ2-2; 14 nucleotides agree with TRBD2. In germline, CDR1 is SGHVS, CDR2 FQNEAQ. Unmatched junction bases numbered 15, after V lost 5 bases and J lost 7 bases. The CDR3 totals 19 residues.

The chain links TRBV2 to TRBJ2-2; 10 bases fit TRBD2. CDR3 length: 19 amino acids. The germline V gene encodes CDR1 SNHLY and CDR2 FYNNEI. V shed 4 bases and J 4 bases; nucleotides not matched to a gene: 15. The chain's CDR3 is CASSAPRRAGGPGTGELFF. The CDR3 nucleotides are TGTGCCAGCAGTGCTCCCCGAAGAGCGGGGGGGCCGGGCACCGGGGAGCTGTTTTTT.